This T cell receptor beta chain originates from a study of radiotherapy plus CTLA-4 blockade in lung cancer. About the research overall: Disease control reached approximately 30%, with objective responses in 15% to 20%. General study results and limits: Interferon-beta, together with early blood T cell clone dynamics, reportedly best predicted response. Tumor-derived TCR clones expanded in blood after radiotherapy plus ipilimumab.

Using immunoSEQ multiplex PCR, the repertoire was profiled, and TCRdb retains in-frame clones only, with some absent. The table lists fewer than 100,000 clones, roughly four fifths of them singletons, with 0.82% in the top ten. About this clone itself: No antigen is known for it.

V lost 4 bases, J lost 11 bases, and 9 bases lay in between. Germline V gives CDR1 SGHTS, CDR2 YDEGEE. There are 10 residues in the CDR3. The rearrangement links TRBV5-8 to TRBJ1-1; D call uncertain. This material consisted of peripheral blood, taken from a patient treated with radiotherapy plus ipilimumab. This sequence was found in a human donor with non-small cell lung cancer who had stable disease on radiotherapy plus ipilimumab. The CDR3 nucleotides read TGTGCCAGCAGCCGTAATACGGCTTTCTTT. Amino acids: CASSRNTAFF.